The present T cell receptor (beta chain) was sequenced within a study of cytomegalovirus exposure and HLA in healthy donors. Whole-study findings and limits: Specific recognition of CMV antigens was confirmed in vitro for a few chains (all CMV-associated).

Losses at the gene ends were 4 bases for V and 8 bases for J; bases not matched to a gene: 9. CDR3 size: 14 residues. The germline CDR1 and CDR2 sequences are SGHNT and YYREEE (reference sequence). Comment on this clone: The antigen remains undetermined.

It was with 60 Vbeta and 13 Jbeta primers that the PCR ran. Sequencing used immunoSEQ multiplex PCR; TCRdb keeps in-frame clones, though not all of them. The sample holds 150,000 to 200,000 clones, over 75% seen once. This receptor was taken from a woman in her 50s in good health and CMV-seronegative. Material: PBMCs. V gene TRBV5-4 combines with J gene TRBJ2-3; 8 bases are a match to TRBD2. CDR3 bases: TGTGCCAGCAGCCCCACGGTAGCGGGAACTACGCAGTATTTT. This encodes CASSPTVAGTTQYF. The variable domain in full, completed from reference TRBV5-4 and TRBJ2-3, reads ETGVTQSPTHLIKTRGQQVTLRCSSQSGHNTVSWYQQALGQGPQFIFQYYREEENGRGNFPPRFSGLQFPNYSSELNVNALELDDSALYLCASSPTVAGTTQYFGPGTRLTVL.